Shown below are 23 T cell receptor beta chains from a single sample sequenced in a study of human T cells and chemical hapten exposure. MiXCR, applied by TCRdb to the RACE reads, yields one record per CDR3 protein. The sample includes over 75,000 distinct CDR3 sequences, 9.5% to 13% seen only once; the top ten take more than 0.85%. Time point of the sample: patch test 3, about 24 weeks after DPC sensitization. Treatment given: therapeutic diphenylcyclopropenone sensitization with weekly scalp DPC. Material: whole blood, obtained in connection with sensitization to the hapten diphenylcyclopropenone (DPC). These receptors all come from a woman aged 25 to 39 with alopecia areata. Some clones in this sample may be carry-over from other donors' samples.

The rearrangement links TRBV20-1 to TRBJ1-5, with D unresolved. Germline lookup yields CDR1 DFQATT and CDR2 SNEGSKA (reference sequence). Trimming cost V 4 bases and J 5 bases, with 18 bases left between them. The CDR3 is 15 residues long. Here the CDR3 reads CSATSGSGADQPQHF. The DNA of the CDR3 is TGCAGTGCTACCTCAGGAAGCGGAGCAGATCAGCCCCAGCATTTT.

This clonotype appeared many times. The CDR3 sequence is CSAGDNWNSPLHF. The CDR3 region has the DNA TGCAGTGCTGGGGACAACTGGAATTCACCCCTCCACTTT. The chain employs TRBV20-1 and TRBJ1-6; possibly TRBD1 for D (6 bases). Germline CDR1 reads DFQATT; CDR2 reads SNEGSKA (reference sequence). V lost 5 bases, J lost 7 bases, and 12 bases lay in between. CDR3 length: 13 residues.

The chain is built from TRBV11-2 and TRBJ2-2; D is ambiguous. The CDR3 consists of 16 residues. In germline, CDR1 is SGHAT, CDR2 FQNNGV. The V gene lost 8 bases and the J gene lost 0 bases, with 16 bases spanning the gap. CDR3 in amino acids: CASGLLGQSNTGELFF. Written as DNA, the CDR3 is TGTGCCAGCGGGCTCCTCGGCCAGTCGAACACCGGGGAGCTGTTTTTT. The entire variable domain, with the rest obtained from reference TRBV11-2 and TRBJ2-2, is as follows: EAGVAQSPRYKIIEKRQSVAFWCNPISGHATLYWYQQILGQGPKLLIQFQNNGVVDDSQLPKDRFSAERLKGVDSTLKIQPAKLEDSAVYLCASGLLGQSNTGELFFGEGSRLTVL.

This clonotype was found many times. This chain uses TRBV7-9 with TRBJ2-7; 9 bases fit TRBD2. Germline CDR1 SEHNR, CDR2 FQNEAQ (reference sequence). With 1 base clipped from V and 6 bases from J, the junction kept 4 bases outside the gene matches. The CDR3 runs 14 residues. The CDR3 nucleotides read TGTGCCAGCAGCTTAGGGCGGGAGGGTTCCGAGCAGTACTTC. This codes for CASSLGREGSEQYF.

The chain combines TRBV27 with TRBJ2-7; 10 bases map to TRBD1. CDR1 is MNHEY, CDR2 SMNVEV, per germline (reference sequence). J lost 4 bases, V lost 4 bases, and 7 bases had no gene match. The CDR3 loop spans 15 amino acids. CDR3 region: CASSSTDRGGYEQYF. CDR3 coding DNA: TGTGCCAGCAGTTCGACGGACAGGGGGGGATACGAGCAGTACTTC.

This clonotype was picked up many times. The rearrangement joins TRBV5-1 to TRBJ2-1; unclear D gene. Trimming took off 3 bases at V and 8 bases at J, with 12 bases between the two ends. Germline-derived CDR1 and CDR2 are SGHRS and YFSETQ. The CDR3 extends over 13 amino acids. The DNA for the CDR3 is TGCGCCAGCAGCTCAATTCCGGCCGATGAGCAGTTCTTC. Its protein product is CASSSIPADEQFF.

The table lists this clonotype with many counts. The chain uses TRBV6-6 and TRBJ1-3; D call uncertain. The CDR3 length is 15 residues. The germline CDR1 and CDR2 sequences are MNHNY and SVGAGI (reference sequence). Deletions cut 2 bases from V and 0 bases from J, with 8 bases between. As DNA, the CDR3 is TGTGCCAGCAGTTACGGGCAGTACTCTGGAAACACCATATATTTT. This codes for CASSYGQYSGNTIYF.

This clonotype appeared many times. The chain links TRBV28 to TRBJ1-2; D call uncertain. The V and J ends lost 6 bases and 4 bases respectively, with 9 bases between them. CDR1 is MDHEN and CDR2 is SYDVKM in the germline V gene. The CDR3 loop spans 12 amino acids. The CDR3 protein is CASSPDGYGYTF. CDR3 DNA sequence: TGTGCCAGCAGCCCTGACGGCTATGGCTACACCTTC.

The V gene is TRBV25-1, the J gene TRBJ2-5; TRBD1 matches at 7 bases. CDR3 length equals 13 residues. V gave up 5 bases and J gave up 3 bases; unmatched junction bases: 3. Germline V gene sequence: CDR1 MGHDK, CDR2 SYGVNS. The CDR3 spells CASSYTGEETQYF. The CDR3 DNA is TGTGCCAGCAGTTACACAGGGGAAGAGACCCAGTACTTC.

This clonotype was recorded many times. The genes are TRBV12-3 or TRBV12-4 and TRBJ2-2; D is unclear. The germline V and J ends were trimmed by 8 bases and 8 bases, with 9 bases remaining between them. The CDR3 extends over 11 amino acids. The CDR3 spells CASFRSGELFF. The CDR3 nucleotides are TGTGCCAGCTTCCGTTCTGGGGAGCTGTTTTTT.

This chain connects TRBV10-3 to TRBJ2-7, with a weak D call TRBD1 (6 bases). Trimming took off 10 bases at V and 2 bases at J, with 15 bases between the two ends. Germline V gives CDR1 ENHRY, CDR2 SYGVKD. The CDR3 sequence is 13 residues long. The CDR3 loop reads CATRRDIAYEQYV. Written as DNA, the CDR3 is TGTGCCACCAGAAGGGACATCGCCTACGAGCAGTACGTC.

The chain recombines TRBV28 with TRBJ1-3, with D possibly TRBD1 on 6 matching bases. Per germline, CDR1 MDHEN and CDR2 SYDVKM. CDR3 length: 17 amino acids. The V and J ends lost 1 base and 0 bases respectively, with 13 bases between them. The CDR3 nucleotides are TGTGCCAGCAGTTTATTGGGGGCTCGCAACTCTGGAAACACCATATATTTT. Protein: CASSLLGARNSGNTIYF.

This clonotype was counted many times. The chain combines TRBV28 with TRBJ2-7; 8 bases are a match to TRBD1. This CDR3 comprises 15 residues. Germline CDR1 is MDHEN and CDR2 is SYDVKM. V trimming: 5 bases; J trimming: 3 bases; junction bases outside the gene matches: 9. The CDR3 DNA follows: TGTGCCAGCAGTGCGGGACAGGACATGGGCTACGAGCAGTACGTC. Protein sequence: CASSAGQDMGYEQYV.

The table lists this clonotype with many counts. A read error may produce the germline difference seen at one junction end. This rearrangement joins TRBV20-1 to TRBJ2-5; a weak D match, TRBD2 (6 bases). In germline, CDR1 is DFQATT, CDR2 SNEGSKA (reference sequence). This CDR3 region has 13 residues. CDR3 sequence: CSARGGAQETQYF. CDR3 bases: TGCAGTGCCAGAGGAGGGGCCCAAGAGACCCAGTACTTC.

This clonotype was recorded at least ten times. The chain carries TRBV27 and TRBJ1-1; TRBD1 is a possible D gene (6 bases). This CDR3 has 13 residues. Trimming stripped 6 bases from V and 1 base from J, with 9 bases between. Germline CDR1 reads MNHEY; CDR2 reads SMNVEV (reference sequence). The CDR3 spells CASSKTGNTEAFF. The CDR3 region has the DNA TGTGCCAGCAGCAAGACAGGGAACACTGAAGCTTTCTTT.

This clonotype was seen many times. The chain has TRBV7-9 and TRBJ2-5; D tentatively reads TRBD1 or TRBD2 (6 bases each). The CDR3 sequence is 11 residues long. Trimming pared 11 bases from V and 4 bases from J, leaving 11 bases between. Germline CDR1 SEHNR, CDR2 FQNEAQ (reference sequence). CDR3 in amino acids: CAQGRPETQYF. For the CDR3, the DNA is TGTGCCCAGGGGAGGCCAGAGACCCAGTACTTC.

The chain uses TRBV3-1 and TRBJ1-3, with D tentatively TRBD1 (5 bases). The CDR3 covers 18 residues. V lost 4 bases to trimming and J lost 0 bases, with 19 bases between them. The V gene's germline CDR1 is LGHDT and CDR2 YNNKEL (reference sequence). The CDR3: CASSLRGAFQNSGNTIYF. The CDR3 nucleotides are TGTGCCAGCAGCCTCCGAGGGGCCTTCCAAAACTCTGGAAACACCATATATTTT. Based on the CDR3 plus reference TRBV3-1 and TRBJ1-3, the full variable domain is DTAVSQTPKYLVTQMGNDKSIKCEQNLGHDTMYWYKQDSKKFLKIMFSYNNKELIINETVPNRFSPKSPDKAHLNLHINSLELGDSAVYFCASSLRGAFQNSGNTIYFGEGSWLTVV.

This chain joins TRBV25-1 and TRBJ2-2; a weak D match, TRBD1 (6 bases). Trimming pared 8 bases from V and 2 bases from J, leaving 12 bases between. The CDR3 length is 14 residues. The germline gives CDR1 MGHDK, CDR2 SYGVNS. CDR3 nucleotide sequence: TGTGCCAGCCGCAGGGGCCAAAACACCGGGGAGCTGTTTTTT. Translation gives CASRRGQNTGELFF.

This clonotype was counted only a few times. The V and J genes are TRBV29-1 and TRBJ2-5; D could derive from TRBD1 or TRBD2 (5 bases each). This CDR3 comprises 15 residues. With 1 base removed from V and 1 base from J, the gap between germline ends came to 13 bases. Germline lookup yields CDR1 SQVTM and CDR2 ANQGSEA. CDR3 sequence (DNA): TGCAGCGTTGAAGGGTCGTGGGGGACCCAAGAGACCCAGTACTTC. This gives the protein CSVEGSWGTQETQYF.

Only a few counts were recorded for this clonotype. J is TRBJ2-2 and V is TRBV28; no clear D gene. This CDR3 is 11 amino acids long. V shed 8 bases and J shed 5 bases, with 6 bases lying between them. Germline values: CDR1 MDHEN, CDR2 SYDVKM. The CDR3 DNA sequence: TGTGCCAGCGGGGAAACCGGGGAGCTGTTTTTT. It yields the protein CASGETGELFF.

This clonotype was counted a few times. The CDR3 nucleotides are TGTGCCAGCGGTTCCGGCGGAGGCTATAATTCACCCCTCCACTTT. Its protein product is CASGSGGGYNSPLHF. The V gene is TRBV28, the J gene TRBJ1-6; D is unclear. The germline V and J ends were trimmed by 8 bases and 3 bases, with 14 bases remaining between them. The CDR3 consists of 15 residues. CDR1 is MDHEN and CDR2 is SYDVKM in the germline V gene. Using reference TRBV28 and TRBJ1-6 for the parts outside the CDR3, the full variable domain is DVKVTQSSRYLVKRTGEKVFLECVQDMDHENMFWYRQDPGLGLRLIYFSYDVKMKEKGDIPEGYSVSREKKERFSLILESASTNQTSMYLCASGSGGGYNSPLHFGNGTRLTVT.

This clonotype was observed a few times. This chain connects TRBV11-3 to TRBJ2-5; TRBD1 is a possible D gene (6 bases). Trimming cost V 5 bases and J 10 bases, with 17 bases left between them. The germline gives CDR1 SGHNT, CDR2 YENEEA. The CDR3 loop spans 13 amino acids. The CDR3 DNA is TGTGCCAGCAGCGCTACAGGGACGGGGAGCCAGTACTTC. Its translation is CASSATGTGSQYF.

This clonotype was picked up a small number of times. CDR3 sequence (DNA): TGTGCCGGAACCGTACGAAGCGGGCAGTATTTT. Its protein product is CAGTVRSGQYF. The rearrangement links TRBV30 to TRBJ2-3; a weak D match, TRBD2 (5 bases). The germline V gene has CDR1 GTSNPN and CDR2 SVGIG (reference sequence). Trimming removed 8 bases from V and 11 bases from J, with 17 bases in between. CDR3 size: 11 residues.